Listed here are 2 T cell receptor beta chains from one sample, sequenced in a study of long-term antiretroviral therapy in people with HIV. Survey-level immunoSEQ v3.0 assays were run. Produced via immunoSEQ multiplex PCR; TCRdb's table is partial and in-frame only. In the table there are more than 20,000 clones, nearly 95% of which are singletons. This specimen consisted of unsorted PBMCs, obtained 4.4 years after starting antiretroviral therapy. All receptors come from a woman between 45 and 65 years old with HIV.

The V call is TRBV5-1, the J call TRBJ2-7; 7 nucleotides agree with TRBD1. V shed 7 bases and J 2 bases; nucleotides not matched to a gene: 9. Germline CDR1 reads SGHRS; CDR2 reads YFSETQ. The CDR3 loop spans 14 amino acids. The CDR3 loop is CASRTGAATYEQYF. The CDR3, as DNA: TGCGCCAGCCGTACAGGGGCTGCAACCTACGAGCAGTACTTC. The whole variable domain, filled in from reference TRBV5-1 and TRBJ2-7, reads KAGVTQTPRYLIKTRGQQVTLSCSPISGHRSVSWYQQTPGQGLQFLFEYFSETQRNKGNFPGRFSGRQFSNSRSEMNVSTLELGDSALYLCASRTGAATYEQYFGPGTRLTVT.

This chain joins TRBV2 and TRBJ2-3; 8 bases fit TRBD1. The CDR3 contains 15 residues. J gave up 1 base and V 7 bases, and 7 bases lay outside the gene matches. Germline-derived CDR1 and CDR2 are SNHLY and FYNNEI. The CDR3 sequence: CASNRQGQGTDTQYF. In nucleotides, the CDR3 is TGTGCCAGCAATCGACAGGGGCAAGGCACAGATACGCAGTATTTT.